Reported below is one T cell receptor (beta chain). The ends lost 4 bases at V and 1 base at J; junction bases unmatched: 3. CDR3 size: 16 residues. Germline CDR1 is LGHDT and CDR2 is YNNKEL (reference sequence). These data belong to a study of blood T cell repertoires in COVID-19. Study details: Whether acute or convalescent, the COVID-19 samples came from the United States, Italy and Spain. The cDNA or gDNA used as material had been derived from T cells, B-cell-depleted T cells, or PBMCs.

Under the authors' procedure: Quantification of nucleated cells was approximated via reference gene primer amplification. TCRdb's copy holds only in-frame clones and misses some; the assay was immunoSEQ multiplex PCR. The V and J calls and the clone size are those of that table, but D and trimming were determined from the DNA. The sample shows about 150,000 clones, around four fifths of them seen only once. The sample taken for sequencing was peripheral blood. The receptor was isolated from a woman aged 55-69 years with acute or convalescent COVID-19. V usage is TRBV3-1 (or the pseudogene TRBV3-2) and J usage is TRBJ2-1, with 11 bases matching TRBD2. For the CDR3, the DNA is TGTGCCAGCAGCCTCTCTAGCGGGGGGTCCTACAATGAGCAGTTCTTC. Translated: CASSLSSGGSYNEQFF.